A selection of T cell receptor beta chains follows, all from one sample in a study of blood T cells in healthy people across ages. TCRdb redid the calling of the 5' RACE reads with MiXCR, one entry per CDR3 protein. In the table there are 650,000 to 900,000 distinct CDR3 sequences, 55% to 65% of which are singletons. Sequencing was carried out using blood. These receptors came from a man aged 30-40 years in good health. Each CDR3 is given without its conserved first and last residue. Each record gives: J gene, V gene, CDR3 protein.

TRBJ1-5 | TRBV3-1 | ASSQDGGWQPQH
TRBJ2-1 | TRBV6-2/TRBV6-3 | ASSYSDGVAYNEQF
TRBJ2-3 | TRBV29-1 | SVIPLTDPTDTQY
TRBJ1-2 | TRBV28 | ASTQGPVYGYT
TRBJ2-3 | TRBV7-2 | ASSLVIAGGPIDTQY
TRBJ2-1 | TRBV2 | ASRPTSGTLF
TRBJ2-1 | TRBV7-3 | ASSQNSGGPNEQF
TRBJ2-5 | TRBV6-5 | ASSYSLGETQY
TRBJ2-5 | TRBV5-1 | ASSARTGGEETQY
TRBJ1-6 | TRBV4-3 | ASSQEVRGRYLH
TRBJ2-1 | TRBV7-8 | ASSFVRDEQF
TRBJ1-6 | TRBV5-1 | ASSLGQDNSPLH
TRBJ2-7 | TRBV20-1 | SARDRQGTYEQY
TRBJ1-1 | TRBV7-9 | ASSKRDQAVTEAF
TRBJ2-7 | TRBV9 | ASSAGVAGEGAYEQY
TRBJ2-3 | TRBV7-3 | ASSLNRGAGTDTQY
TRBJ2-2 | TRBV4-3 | ASSQVEADTGELF
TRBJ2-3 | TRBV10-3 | AISPGTGGATDTQY
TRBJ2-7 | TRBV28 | ASSLSGSPIPYEQY
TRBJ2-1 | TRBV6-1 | ATALAGPSGEQF
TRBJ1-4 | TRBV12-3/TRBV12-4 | ASSSDRGYYEKLF